This T cell receptor beta chain was found in a study of T cell repertoires in ileal Crohn's disease. Study-level points and caveats: Sorted CD8 T cells held more high-frequency clones than CD4.

The repertoire was sequenced with immunoSEQ multiplex PCR; TCRdb's copy has only in-frame clones and lacks some. The sample shows under 9,000 clones, more than 65% of them seen only once. Regarding this clone: Its antigen is currently unknown.

This CDR3 contains 15 residues. Losses at the gene ends were 5 bases for V and 6 bases for J; bases not matched to a gene: 6. CDR1 and CDR2 (germline): LNHDA, SQIVND (reference sequence). This clonotype originated in an adult with Crohn's disease. The chain uses TRBV19 and TRBJ2-4; 11 bases are shared with TRBD1. The sequenced sample was ileal tissue. The DNA for the CDR3 is TGTGCCAGTAGTCGGGACAGGGGGATCGGAAACATTCAGTACTTC. As protein: CASSRDRGIGNIQYF.